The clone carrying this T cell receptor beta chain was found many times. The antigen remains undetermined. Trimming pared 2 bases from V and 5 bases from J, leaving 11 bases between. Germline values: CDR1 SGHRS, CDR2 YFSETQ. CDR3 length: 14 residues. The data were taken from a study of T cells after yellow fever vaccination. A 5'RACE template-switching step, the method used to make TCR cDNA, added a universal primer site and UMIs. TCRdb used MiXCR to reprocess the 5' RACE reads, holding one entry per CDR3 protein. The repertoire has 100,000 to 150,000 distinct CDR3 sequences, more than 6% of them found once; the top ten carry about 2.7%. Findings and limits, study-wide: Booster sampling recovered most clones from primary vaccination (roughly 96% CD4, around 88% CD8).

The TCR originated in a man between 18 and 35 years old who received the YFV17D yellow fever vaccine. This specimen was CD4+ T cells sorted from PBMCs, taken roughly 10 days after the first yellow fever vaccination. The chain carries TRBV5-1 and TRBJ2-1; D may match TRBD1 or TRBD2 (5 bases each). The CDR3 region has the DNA TGCGCCAGCAGCTTATCGGGGCAGGACAATGAGCAGTTCTTC. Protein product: CASSLSGQDNEQFF.